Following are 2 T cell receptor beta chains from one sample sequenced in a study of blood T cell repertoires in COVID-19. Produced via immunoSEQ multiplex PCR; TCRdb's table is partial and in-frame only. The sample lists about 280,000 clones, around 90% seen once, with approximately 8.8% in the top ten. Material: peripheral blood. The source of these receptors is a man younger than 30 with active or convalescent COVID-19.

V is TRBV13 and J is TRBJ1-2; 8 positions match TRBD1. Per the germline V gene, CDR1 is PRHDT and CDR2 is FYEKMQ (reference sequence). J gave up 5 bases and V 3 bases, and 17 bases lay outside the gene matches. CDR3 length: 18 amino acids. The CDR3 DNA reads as TGTGCCAGCAGCTTTGCGACAGGGGCGACAAGAAGTCCTTATGGCTACACCTTC. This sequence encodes CASSFATGATRSPYGYTF.

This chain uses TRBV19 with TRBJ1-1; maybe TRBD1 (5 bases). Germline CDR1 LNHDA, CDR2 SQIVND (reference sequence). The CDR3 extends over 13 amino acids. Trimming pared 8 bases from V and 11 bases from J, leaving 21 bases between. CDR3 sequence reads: CASGVGRGNRAFF. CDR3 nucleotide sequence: TGTGCCAGTGGGGTGGGCCGGGGGAATCGGGCTTTCTTT.